This T cell receptor (beta chain) comes out of a study of blood T cell repertoires in COVID-19. At the level of the study: Sites in the United States, Italy and Spain provided acute and convalescent COVID-19 samples. Sources were T cells, B-cell-depleted T cells, or PBMCs; the material itself was cDNA or gDNA.

This clone was seen a handful of times. The CDR3 has 16 residues. V shed 4 bases, J shed 1 base, and the junction held 8 bases outside the gene matches. CDR1 SGHRS and CDR2 YFSETQ come from the germline V gene. In the authors' workflow: Scientists estimated how many nucleated cells there were by amplifying reference gene primers. Here immunoSEQ multiplex PCR was the method, and the copy in TCRdb shows in-frame clones only, minus some. V and J calls plus clone size are reproduced from that table; the DNA served to infer D and trimming. The sample includes some 300,000 clones, roughly 87% of them seen just once.

This TCR came from a man between 18 and 35 years old with active or convalescent COVID-19. The chain employs TRBV5-1 and TRBJ2-3, with 8 bases that match TRBD2. The sequencing sample was made of peripheral blood. The CDR3 DNA is TGCGCCAGCAGCCCCCCCCGAGCGGGAGGCACAGATACGCAGTATTTT. Encoded protein: CASSPPRAGGTDTQYF.